Sequencing of this TCR beta chain was carried out in a study of regulatory T cells in long-lasting Graves disease. Sample time point: persistent/refractory GD, antithyroid drugs over 5 years with positive TRAb. Following extraction of RNA from PBMCs, that RNA was used to make the TCR library. This clonotype showed up many times. Building the TCR beta libraries relied on iRepertoire HTBI primers, and CDR3 regions underwent Arm-PCR. TCRdb ran MiXCR on the multiplex PCR reads and lists one entry per CDR3 protein. The sample contains around 500,000 distinct CDR3 sequences, about a fifth of which appear only once. The CDR3 sequence is 13 residues long. Germline values: CDR1 MNHNS, CDR2 SASEGT. The V end was cut by 9 bases, the J end by 0 bases, with 12 bases between.

This chain links TRBV6-1 with TRBJ2-7; D is perhaps TRBD1 (6 bases). The clonotype was recovered from a female donor with Graves disease. The specimen comprised peripheral blood mononuclear cells (PBMCs), sampled when the disease was refractory, from a patient treated with antithyroid drugs. For the CDR3, the DNA is TGTGCCAGTCAACAGGGCATCTCCTACGAGCAGTACTTC. It encodes CASQQGISYEQYF.